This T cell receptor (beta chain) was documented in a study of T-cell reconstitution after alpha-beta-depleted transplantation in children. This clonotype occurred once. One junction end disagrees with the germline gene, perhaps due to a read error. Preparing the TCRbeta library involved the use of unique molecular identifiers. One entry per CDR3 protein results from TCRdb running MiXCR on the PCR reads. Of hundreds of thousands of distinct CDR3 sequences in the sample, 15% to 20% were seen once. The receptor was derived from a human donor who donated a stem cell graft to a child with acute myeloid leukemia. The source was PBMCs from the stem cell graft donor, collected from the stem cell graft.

CDR3 bases: TGTGCCAGCAGTGAATTTTTCGGGCCCAACTATGGCTGCACCTTC. It yields the protein CASSEFFGPNYGCTF. The rearrangement joins TRBV25-1 to TRBJ1-2; D not resolved. Germline V gives CDR1 MGHDK, CDR2 SYGVNS. The CDR3 loop spans 15 amino acids.